Listed below are T cell receptor beta chains from one sample, sequenced in a study of blood T cell repertoires in COVID-19. Repertoires were generated with immunoSEQ multiplex PCR, while TCRdb's copy carries only in-frame clones and drops some. This sample has some 200,000 clones, with over 75% found just once. The sample consisted of PBMCs or T cells enriched from blood (not recorded which). These receptors were obtained from a woman between 18 and 29 years old who had recovered from COVID-19. Both conserved end residues are part of each CDR3. D genes are given only for firm matches. Clone size appears in some rows only: once, few, many, or a class for an expanded clone.

cdr3_aa: CASSEASRGYQPQHF
cdr3_nt: TGTGCCAGCAGTGAAGCTTCACGGGGGTATCAGCCCCAGCATTTT
v_call: TRBV2
cdr3_length: 15
d_call: -
j_call: TRBJ1-5
clone_size: -

cdr3_aa: CASSPRTAPNEKLFF
cdr3_nt: TGTGCCAGCTCACCACGGACAGCGCCTAATGAAAAACTGTTTTTT
v_call: TRBV18
cdr3_length: 15
d_call: -
j_call: TRBJ1-4
clone_size: -

cdr3_aa: CASTELGTDLYEQYF
cdr3_nt: TGTGCCAGCACCGAGTTAGGGACAGATTTATACGAGCAGTACTTC
v_call: TRBV2
cdr3_length: 15
d_call: TRBD1
j_call: TRBJ2-7
clone_size: -

cdr3_aa: CASSPVRHSYYGYTF
cdr3_nt: TGTGCCAGCAGCCCGGTTCGGCACAGCTATTATGGCTACACCTTC
v_call: TRBV5-6
cdr3_length: 15
d_call: -
j_call: TRBJ1-2
clone_size: -

cdr3_aa: CASGRSSAYNEQFF
cdr3_nt: TGTGCTAGTGGTCGCTCTAGCGCGTACAATGAGCAGTTCTTC
v_call: TRBV12-5
cdr3_length: 14
d_call: -
j_call: TRBJ2-1
clone_size: -

cdr3_aa: CASSLGASGRTDTQYF
cdr3_nt: TGCGCCAGCAGCCTGGGGGCTAGCGGGCGCACAGATACGCAGTATTTT
v_call: TRBV4-1
cdr3_length: 16
d_call: TRBD2
j_call: TRBJ2-3
clone_size: once

cdr3_aa: CASSQEDFLPGQPQHF
cdr3_nt: TGCGCCAGCAGCCAAGAGGACTTCCTTCCAGGCCAGCCCCAGCATTTT
v_call: TRBV4-1
cdr3_length: 16
d_call: -
j_call: TRBJ1-5
clone_size: -

cdr3_aa: CAWSTRTGTDTQYF
cdr3_nt: TGTGCCTGGAGTACGCGGACAGGGACAGATACGCAGTATTTT
v_call: TRBV30
cdr3_length: 14
d_call: TRBD1
j_call: TRBJ2-3
clone_size: -

cdr3_aa: CASGSLDADTQYF
cdr3_nt: TGTGCCAGCGGGAGCCTAGACGCAGATACGCAGTATTTT
v_call: TRBV19
cdr3_length: 13
d_call: -
j_call: TRBJ2-3
clone_size: once

cdr3_aa: CAWSVSDRDRPLHF
cdr3_nt: TGTGCCTGGAGCGTATCTGACAGGGACAGACCCCTCCACTTT
v_call: TRBV30
cdr3_length: 14
d_call: TRBD1
j_call: TRBJ1-6
clone_size: -

cdr3_aa: CASSVTGLGVNTEAFF
cdr3_nt: TGCGCCAGCAGCGTGACAGGGCTCGGGGTAAACACTGAAGCTTTCTTT
v_call: TRBV5-1
cdr3_length: 16
d_call: TRBD1
j_call: TRBJ1-1
clone_size: -

cdr3_aa: CATQLPSGAYNEQFF
cdr3_nt: TGTGCCACCCAACTCCCGAGCGGGGCCTACAATGAGCAGTTCTTC
v_call: TRBV28
cdr3_length: 15
d_call: TRBD2
j_call: TRBJ2-1
clone_size: -

cdr3_aa: CASSLTGINQPQHF
cdr3_nt: TGTGCCAGCAGCTTGACAGGGATCAATCAGCCCCAGCATTTT
v_call: TRBV11-1
cdr3_length: 14
d_call: TRBD1
j_call: TRBJ1-5
clone_size: -

cdr3_aa: CASSQEGVGTDTQYF
cdr3_nt: TGCGCCAGCAGCCAAGAGGGAGTAGGCACAGATACGCAGTATTTT
v_call: TRBV4-1
cdr3_length: 15
d_call: -
j_call: TRBJ2-3
clone_size: -

cdr3_aa: CASSQDPGNTEAFF
cdr3_nt: TGTGCCAGCAGCCAAGATCCGGGGAACACTGAAGCTTTCTTT
v_call: TRBV3-1/TRBV3-2
cdr3_length: 14
d_call: -
j_call: TRBJ1-1
clone_size: -

cdr3_aa: CASESAGYYGYTF
cdr3_nt: TGTGCCAGCGAGTCGGCAGGGTACTATGGCTACACCTTC
v_call: TRBV28
cdr3_length: 13
d_call: -
j_call: TRBJ1-2
clone_size: -

cdr3_aa: CSVVSPLTYNEQFF
cdr3_nt: TGCAGCGTTGTGTCCCCCCTAACTTACAATGAGCAGTTCTTC
v_call: TRBV29-1
cdr3_length: 14
d_call: -
j_call: TRBJ2-1
clone_size: -

cdr3_aa: CAWSVGLVAFF
cdr3_nt: TGTGCCTGGAGTGTTGGACTGGTAGCTTTCTTT
v_call: TRBV30
cdr3_length: 11
d_call: -
j_call: TRBJ1-1
clone_size: -

cdr3_aa: CASSDGQGYGGYTF
cdr3_nt: TGTGCCAGCAGCGACGGACAGGGGTACGGTGGCTACACCTTC
v_call: TRBV7-9
cdr3_length: 14
d_call: TRBD1
j_call: TRBJ1-2
clone_size: -

cdr3_aa: CASSEYSGYRETQYF
cdr3_nt: TGTGCCAGCAGTGAATACTCAGGGTATAGAGAGACCCAGTACTTC
v_call: TRBV25-1
cdr3_length: 15
d_call: -
j_call: TRBJ2-5
clone_size: -

cdr3_aa: CASSIGTGIHIQYF
cdr3_nt: TGTGCCAGTAGTATAGGGACAGGGATACACATTCAGTACTTC
v_call: TRBV19
cdr3_length: 14
d_call: TRBD1
j_call: TRBJ2-4
clone_size: -

cdr3_aa: CASSFQGDLSEQFF
cdr3_nt: TGTGCCAGCAGCTTCCAGGGGGACCTATCCGAGCAGTTCTTC
v_call: TRBV7-3
cdr3_length: 14
d_call: TRBD1
j_call: TRBJ2-1
clone_size: -

cdr3_aa: CASSFLREIGTDTQYF
cdr3_nt: TGTGCCAGCAGCTTCTTACGGGAGATCGGCACAGATACGCAGTATTTT
v_call: TRBV11-1
cdr3_length: 16
d_call: -
j_call: TRBJ2-3
clone_size: -

cdr3_aa: CATSDSGRGTTYGYTF
cdr3_nt: TGTGCCACCAGTGACTCAGGGCGGGGGACTACCTATGGCTACACCTTC
v_call: TRBV24-1
cdr3_length: 16
d_call: -
j_call: TRBJ1-2
clone_size: -

cdr3_aa: CSVGGTGGQETQYF
cdr3_nt: TGCAGCGTCGGGGGGACAGGGGGACAAGAGACCCAGTACTTC
v_call: TRBV29-1
cdr3_length: 14
d_call: TRBD1
j_call: TRBJ2-5
clone_size: -

cdr3_aa: CASSLMLAGYNEQFF
cdr3_nt: TGTGCCAGCAGCTTAATGCTAGCGGGCTACAATGAGCAGTTCTTC
v_call: TRBV7-9
cdr3_length: 15
d_call: TRBD2
j_call: TRBJ2-1
clone_size: -

cdr3_aa: CASSKTGEGPPLHF
cdr3_nt: TGTGCCAGCAGTAAGACAGGGGAGGGCCCGCCCCTCCACTTT
v_call: TRBV25-1
cdr3_length: 14
d_call: TRBD1
j_call: TRBJ1-6
clone_size: few

cdr3_aa: CASSSTGAETQYF
cdr3_nt: TGTGCCAGCAGTTCCACAGGGGCGGAGACCCAGTACTTC
v_call: TRBV27
cdr3_length: 13
d_call: TRBD1
j_call: TRBJ2-5
clone_size: -

cdr3_aa: CASSKFPGLGNQPQHF
cdr3_nt: TGTGCCAGCAGCAAATTCCCAGGGTTGGGCAATCAGCCCCAGCATTTT
v_call: TRBV21-1
cdr3_length: 16
d_call: -
j_call: TRBJ1-5
clone_size: -

cdr3_aa: CASSPAGVGDGNTGELFF
cdr3_nt: TGTGCCAGCAGTCCTGCGGGAGTTGGAGACGGAAACACCGGGGAGCTGTTTTTT
v_call: TRBV2
cdr3_length: 18
d_call: TRBD2
j_call: TRBJ2-2
clone_size: -

cdr3_aa: CASASGNTEAFF
cdr3_nt: TGTGCCAGCGCCTCGGGGAACACTGAAGCTTTCTTT
v_call: TRBV18
cdr3_length: 12
d_call: -
j_call: TRBJ1-1
clone_size: few

cdr3_aa: CASSEDGRAGGEQFF
cdr3_nt: TGTGCCAGCAGCGAAGATGGCAGGGCGGGGGGTGAGCAGTTCTTC
v_call: TRBV14
cdr3_length: 15
d_call: TRBD2
j_call: TRBJ2-1
clone_size: -

cdr3_aa: CASRSTVSGNTIYF
cdr3_nt: TGTGCCAGCAGATCAACAGTCTCTGGAAACACCATATATTTT
v_call: TRBV6-5
cdr3_length: 14
d_call: -
j_call: TRBJ1-3
clone_size: -

cdr3_aa: CASSPWTSGFPYNEQFF
cdr3_nt: TGCGCCAGCAGCCCTTGGACTAGCGGTTTCCCCTACAATGAGCAGTTCTTC
v_call: TRBV5-1
cdr3_length: 17
d_call: TRBD2
j_call: TRBJ2-1
clone_size: -

cdr3_aa: CASSPAVSYEQYF
cdr3_nt: TGTGCCAGCAGCCCAGCGGTCTCCTACGAGCAGTACTTC
v_call: TRBV11-2
cdr3_length: 13
d_call: -
j_call: TRBJ2-7
clone_size: -

cdr3_aa: CASSLRGLGKPNQPQHF
cdr3_nt: TGTGCCAGCAGTTTAAGGGGCTTGGGAAAACCAAATCAGCCCCAGCATTTT
v_call: TRBV28
cdr3_length: 17
d_call: -
j_call: TRBJ1-5
clone_size: -

cdr3_aa: CASSWGTSGDRDTQYF
cdr3_nt: TGTGCCAGCAGCTGGGGGACTAGCGGAGATAGGGATACGCAGTATTTT
v_call: TRBV27
cdr3_length: 16
d_call: TRBD2
j_call: TRBJ2-3
clone_size: -

cdr3_aa: CASSLAQGQGTGYTF
cdr3_nt: TGCGCCAGCAGCTTGGCCCAAGGACAGGGGACTGGCTACACCTTC
v_call: TRBV5-1
cdr3_length: 15
d_call: TRBD1
j_call: TRBJ1-2
clone_size: -

cdr3_aa: CASSLSGQVANIQYF
cdr3_nt: TGTGCCAGCAGTTTATCTGGACAGGTAGCCAACATTCAGTACTTC
v_call: TRBV28
cdr3_length: 15
d_call: TRBD1
j_call: TRBJ2-4
clone_size: -

cdr3_aa: CAISANARPQHF
cdr3_nt: TGTGCCATCAGTGCAAATGCGCGGCCCCAGCATTTT
v_call: TRBV10-3
cdr3_length: 12
d_call: -
j_call: TRBJ1-5
clone_size: -